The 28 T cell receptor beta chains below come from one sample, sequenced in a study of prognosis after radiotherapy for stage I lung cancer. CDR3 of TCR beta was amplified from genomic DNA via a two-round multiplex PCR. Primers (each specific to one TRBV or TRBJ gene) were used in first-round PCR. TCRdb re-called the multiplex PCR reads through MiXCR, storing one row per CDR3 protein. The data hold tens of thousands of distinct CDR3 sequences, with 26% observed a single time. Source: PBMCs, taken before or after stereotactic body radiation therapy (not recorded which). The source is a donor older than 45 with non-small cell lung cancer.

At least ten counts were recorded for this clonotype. CDR3 in DNA: TGCAGTGCTAGAGGGGACCCCACAGAGGGCACTGAAGCTTTCTTT. Its protein product is CSARGDPTEGTEAFF. V gene TRBV20-1 combines with J gene TRBJ1-1; TRBD1 might be the D (5 bases). V dropped 1 base and J dropped 4 bases, with 16 bases sitting between them. The CDR3 runs to 15 residues. CDR1 is DFQATT, CDR2 SNEGSKA, per germline (reference sequence).

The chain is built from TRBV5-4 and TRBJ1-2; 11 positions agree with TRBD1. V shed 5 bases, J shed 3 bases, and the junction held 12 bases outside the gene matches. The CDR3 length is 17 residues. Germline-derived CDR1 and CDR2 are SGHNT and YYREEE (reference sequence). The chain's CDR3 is CASRGWGGDRGDYGYTF. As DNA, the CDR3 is TGTGCCAGCAGAGGATGGGGTGGGGACAGGGGGGACTATGGCTACACCTTC.

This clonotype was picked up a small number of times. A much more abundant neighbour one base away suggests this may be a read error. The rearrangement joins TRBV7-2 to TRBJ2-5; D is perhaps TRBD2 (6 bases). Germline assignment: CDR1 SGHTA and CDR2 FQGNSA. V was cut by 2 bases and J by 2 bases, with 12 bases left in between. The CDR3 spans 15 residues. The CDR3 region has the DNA TGTGCCAGCAGCTTAACGCTAGCGAGACAAGAGACCCAGTACTTC. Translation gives CASSLTLARQETQYF.

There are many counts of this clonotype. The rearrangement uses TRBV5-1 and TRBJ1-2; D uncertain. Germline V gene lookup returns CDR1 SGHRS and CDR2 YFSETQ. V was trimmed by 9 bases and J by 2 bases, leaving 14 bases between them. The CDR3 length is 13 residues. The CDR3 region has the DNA TGCGCCACCCGTCTGGCGGGGAACTATGGCTACACCTTC. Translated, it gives CATRLAGNYGYTF.

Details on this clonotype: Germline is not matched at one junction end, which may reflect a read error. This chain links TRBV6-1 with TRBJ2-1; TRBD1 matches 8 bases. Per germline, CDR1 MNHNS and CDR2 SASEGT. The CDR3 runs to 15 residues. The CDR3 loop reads CASTQPGGLGNEQIF. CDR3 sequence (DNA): TGTGCCAGCACACAACCAGGGGGCTTGGGAAATGAGCAGATCTTC.

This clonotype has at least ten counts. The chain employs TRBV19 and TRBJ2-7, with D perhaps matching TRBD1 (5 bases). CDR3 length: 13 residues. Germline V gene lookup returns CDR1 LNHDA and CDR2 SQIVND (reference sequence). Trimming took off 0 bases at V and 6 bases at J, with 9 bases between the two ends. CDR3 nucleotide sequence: TGTGCCAGTAGTATAGACAGGGTGGGCGAGCAGTACTTC. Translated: CASSIDRVGEQYF.

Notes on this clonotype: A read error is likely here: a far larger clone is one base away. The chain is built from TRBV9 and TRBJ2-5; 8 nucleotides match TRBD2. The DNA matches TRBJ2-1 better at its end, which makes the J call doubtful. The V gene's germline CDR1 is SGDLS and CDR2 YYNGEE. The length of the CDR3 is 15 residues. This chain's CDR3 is CASSDVAGSYNEQFF. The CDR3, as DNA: TGTGCCAGCAGCGACGTAGCGGGGTCGTACAATGAGCAGTTCTTC.

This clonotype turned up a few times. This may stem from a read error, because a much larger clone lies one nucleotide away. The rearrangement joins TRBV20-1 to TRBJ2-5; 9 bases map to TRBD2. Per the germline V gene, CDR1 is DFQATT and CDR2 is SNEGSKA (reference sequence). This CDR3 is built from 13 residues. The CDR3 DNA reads TGCAGTGCTAGTGGAGCTAGCGGGGAGAACCAGTACTTC. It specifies CSASGASGENQYF.

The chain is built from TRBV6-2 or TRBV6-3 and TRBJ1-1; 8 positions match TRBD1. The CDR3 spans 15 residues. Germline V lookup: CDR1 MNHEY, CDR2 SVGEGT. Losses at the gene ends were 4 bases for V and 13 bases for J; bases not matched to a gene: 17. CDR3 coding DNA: TGTGCCAGCAGTTCCCCAACAAGCGACAGGGGTGAGGATTTCTTT. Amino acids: CASSSPTSDRGEDFF.

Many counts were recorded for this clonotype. The CDR3 DNA reads TGTGCCAGCAGTTCACTAGCGTACAATGAGCAGTTCTTC. This translates into CASSSLAYNEQFF. The chain couples TRBV12-3 or TRBV12-4 to TRBJ2-1; 7 bases align to TRBD2. CDR3 length equals 13 residues. Trimming cost V 4 bases and J 4 bases; bases outside gene matches: 1.

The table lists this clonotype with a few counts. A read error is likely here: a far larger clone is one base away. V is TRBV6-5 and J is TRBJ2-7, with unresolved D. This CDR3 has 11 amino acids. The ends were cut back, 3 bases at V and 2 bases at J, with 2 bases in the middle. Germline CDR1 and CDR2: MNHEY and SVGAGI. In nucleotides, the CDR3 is TGTGCCAGCAGTTATGCCTACGAGCAGTACTTC. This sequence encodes CASSYAYEQYF.

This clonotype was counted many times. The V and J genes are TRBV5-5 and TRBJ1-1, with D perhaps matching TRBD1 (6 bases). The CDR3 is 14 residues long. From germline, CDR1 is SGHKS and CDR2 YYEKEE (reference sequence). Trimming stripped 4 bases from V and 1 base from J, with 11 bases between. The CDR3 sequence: CASSTGQPNTEAFF. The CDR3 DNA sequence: TGTGCCAGCAGCACGGGACAACCGAACACTGAAGCTTTCTTT.

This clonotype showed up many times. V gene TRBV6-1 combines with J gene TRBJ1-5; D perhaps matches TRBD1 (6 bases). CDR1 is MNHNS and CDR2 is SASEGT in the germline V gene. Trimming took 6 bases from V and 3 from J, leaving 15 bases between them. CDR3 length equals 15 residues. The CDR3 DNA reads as TGTGCCAGCAGCGGAACAGGACAGTACAATCAGCCCCAGCATTTT. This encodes CASSGTGQYNQPQHF.

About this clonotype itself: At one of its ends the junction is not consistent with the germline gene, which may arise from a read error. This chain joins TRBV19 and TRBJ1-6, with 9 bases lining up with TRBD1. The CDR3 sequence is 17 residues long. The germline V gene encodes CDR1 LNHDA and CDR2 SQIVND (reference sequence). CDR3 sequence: CASPFRGQGYYNSPLHF. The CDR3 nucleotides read TGTGCCAGCCCTTTCCGGGGACAGGGATACTATAATTCACCCCTACACTTT.

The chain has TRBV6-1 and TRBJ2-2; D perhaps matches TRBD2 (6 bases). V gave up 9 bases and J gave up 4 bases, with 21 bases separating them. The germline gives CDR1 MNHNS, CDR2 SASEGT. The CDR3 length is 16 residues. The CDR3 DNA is TGTGCCAGTAGTCCCGCTAGCGTGGGGTTCACCGGGGAGCTGTTTTTT. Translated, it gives CASSPASVGFTGELFF.

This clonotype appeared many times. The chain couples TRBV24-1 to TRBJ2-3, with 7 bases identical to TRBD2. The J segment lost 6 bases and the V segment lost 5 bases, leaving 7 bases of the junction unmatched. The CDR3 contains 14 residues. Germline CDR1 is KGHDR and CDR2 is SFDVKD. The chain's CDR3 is CATSVDPGGDTQYF. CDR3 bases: TGTGCCACCAGTGTAGACCCCGGGGGGGATACGCAGTATTTT.

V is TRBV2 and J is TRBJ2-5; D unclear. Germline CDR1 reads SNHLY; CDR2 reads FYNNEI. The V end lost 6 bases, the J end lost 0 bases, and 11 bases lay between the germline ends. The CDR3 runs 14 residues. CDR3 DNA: TGTGCCAGCAGGGCGGAATTGTACCAAGAGACCCAGTACTTC. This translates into CASRAELYQETQYF.

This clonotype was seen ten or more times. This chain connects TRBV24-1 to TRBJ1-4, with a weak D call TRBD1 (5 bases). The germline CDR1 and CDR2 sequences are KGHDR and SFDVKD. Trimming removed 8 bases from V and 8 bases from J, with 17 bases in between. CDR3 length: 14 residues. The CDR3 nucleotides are TGTGCCACCAACATTCGGATGGGGCCCGAAAAACTGTTTTTT. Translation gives CATNIRMGPEKLFF.

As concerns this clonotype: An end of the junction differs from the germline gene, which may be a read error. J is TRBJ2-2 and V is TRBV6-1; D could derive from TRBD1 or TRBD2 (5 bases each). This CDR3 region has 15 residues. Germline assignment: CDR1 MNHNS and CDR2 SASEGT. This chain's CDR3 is CASRLTGTHTGDLFF. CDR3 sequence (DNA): TGTGCCAGCAGACTAACCGGGACGCATACCGGGGATCTGTTTTTT.

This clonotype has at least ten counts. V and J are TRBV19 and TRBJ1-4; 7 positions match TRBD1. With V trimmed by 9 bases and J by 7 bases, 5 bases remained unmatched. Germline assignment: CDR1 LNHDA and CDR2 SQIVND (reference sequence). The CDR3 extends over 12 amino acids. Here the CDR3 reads CASRQGGEKLFF. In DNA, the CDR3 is TGTGCCAGCCGTCAGGGGGGTGAAAAACTGTTTTTT.

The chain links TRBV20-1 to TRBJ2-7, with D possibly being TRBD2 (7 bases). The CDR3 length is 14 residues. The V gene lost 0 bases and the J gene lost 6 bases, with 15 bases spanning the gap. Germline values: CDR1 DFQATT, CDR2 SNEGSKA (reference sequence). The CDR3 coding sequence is TGCAGTGCTAGAGAGGGGGGGGGGCCGACCGAGCAGTACTTC. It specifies CSAREGGGPTEQYF.

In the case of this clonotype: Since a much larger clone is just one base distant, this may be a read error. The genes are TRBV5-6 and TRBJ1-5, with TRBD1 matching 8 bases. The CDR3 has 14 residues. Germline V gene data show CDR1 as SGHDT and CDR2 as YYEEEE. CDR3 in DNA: TGTGCCAACAGCTTGGGACAGGCCCTGGTTCCCCAGCATTTT. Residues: CANSLGQALVPQHF.

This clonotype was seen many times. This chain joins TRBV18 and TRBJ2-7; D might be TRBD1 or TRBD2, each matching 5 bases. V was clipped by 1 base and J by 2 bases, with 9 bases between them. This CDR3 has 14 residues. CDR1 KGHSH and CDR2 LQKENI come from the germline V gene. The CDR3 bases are TGTGCCAGCTCACCACGGGACCGAACCTACGAGCAGTACTTC. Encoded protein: CASSPRDRTYEQYF.

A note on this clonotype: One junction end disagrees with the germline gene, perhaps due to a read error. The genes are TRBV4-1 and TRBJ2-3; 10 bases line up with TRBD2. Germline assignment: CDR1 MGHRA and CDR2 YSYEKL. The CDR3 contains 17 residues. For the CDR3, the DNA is TGCGCCAACAGCCAAGATAACAGCGGGGGGGGAAGAGATACGCAGTATTTT. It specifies CANSQDNSGGGRDTQYF.

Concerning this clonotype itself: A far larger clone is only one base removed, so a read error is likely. CDR3 in amino acids: CASRKTGCYEQYF. The CDR3 coding sequence is TGTGCCAGCAGGAAGACAGGGTGCTACGAGCAGTACTTC. This rearrangement joins TRBV6-8 to TRBJ2-7; 7 bases fit TRBD1. Per the germline V gene, CDR1 is MNHGY and CDR2 is SAAAGT. The CDR3 is 13 residues long. Trimming removed 6 bases from V and 3 bases from J; junction bases left unmatched: 5.

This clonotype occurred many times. For the CDR3, the DNA is TGTGCCAGCAGTTTATACAGGGCCAATAGCAATCAGCCCCAGCATTTT. Translating it yields CASSLYRANSNQPQHF. The chain has TRBV7-2 and TRBJ1-5; TRBD1 is a possible D gene (6 bases). Germline V lookup: CDR1 SGHTA, CDR2 FQGNSA. Trimming shortened V by 6 bases and J by 0 bases, and 15 bases separated the two germline ends. The CDR3 is 16 residues long.

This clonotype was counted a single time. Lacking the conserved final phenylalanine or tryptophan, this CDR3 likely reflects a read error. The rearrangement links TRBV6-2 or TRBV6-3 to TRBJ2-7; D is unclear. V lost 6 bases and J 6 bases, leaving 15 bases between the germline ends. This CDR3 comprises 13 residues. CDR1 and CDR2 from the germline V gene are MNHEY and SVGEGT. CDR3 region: CASSRYRNSEQYY. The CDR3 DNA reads TGTGCCAGCAGCCGCTATAGAAACAGCGAGCAGTACTAC.

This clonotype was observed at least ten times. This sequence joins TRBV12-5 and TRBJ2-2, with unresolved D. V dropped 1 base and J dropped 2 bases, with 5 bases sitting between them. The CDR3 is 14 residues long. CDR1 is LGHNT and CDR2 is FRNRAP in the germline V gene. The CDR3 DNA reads TGTGCTAGTGGTTTGGACGTTAACACCGGGGAGCTGTTTTTT. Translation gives CASGLDVNTGELFF.